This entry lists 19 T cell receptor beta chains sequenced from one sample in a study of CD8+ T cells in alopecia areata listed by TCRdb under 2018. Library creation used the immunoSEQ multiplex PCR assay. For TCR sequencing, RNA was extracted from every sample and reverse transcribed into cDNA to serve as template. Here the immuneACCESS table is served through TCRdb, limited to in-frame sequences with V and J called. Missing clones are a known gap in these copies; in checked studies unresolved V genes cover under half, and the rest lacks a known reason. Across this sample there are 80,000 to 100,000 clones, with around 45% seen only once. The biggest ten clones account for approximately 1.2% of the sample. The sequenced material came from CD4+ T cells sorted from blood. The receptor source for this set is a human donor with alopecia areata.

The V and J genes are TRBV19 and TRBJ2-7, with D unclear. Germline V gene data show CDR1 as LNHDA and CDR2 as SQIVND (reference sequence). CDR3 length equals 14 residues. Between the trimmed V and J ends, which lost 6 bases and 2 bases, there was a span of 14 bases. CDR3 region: CASRFTTKAYEQYF. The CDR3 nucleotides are TGTGCCAGTAGATTCACGACAAAAGCCTACGAGCAGTACTTC. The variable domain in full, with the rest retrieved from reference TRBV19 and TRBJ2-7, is DGGITQSPKYLFRKEGQNVTLSCEQNLNHDAMYWYRQDPGQGLRLIYYSQIVNDFQKGDIAEGYSVSREKKESFPLTVTSAQKNPTAFYLCASRFTTKAYEQYFGPGTRLTVT.

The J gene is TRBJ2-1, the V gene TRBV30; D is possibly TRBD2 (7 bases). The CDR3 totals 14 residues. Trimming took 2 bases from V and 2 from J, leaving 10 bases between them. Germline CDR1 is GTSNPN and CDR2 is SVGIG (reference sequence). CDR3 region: CAWSKGGTYNEQFF. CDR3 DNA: TGTGCCTGGAGTAAGGGGGGGACCTACAATGAGCAGTTCTTC.

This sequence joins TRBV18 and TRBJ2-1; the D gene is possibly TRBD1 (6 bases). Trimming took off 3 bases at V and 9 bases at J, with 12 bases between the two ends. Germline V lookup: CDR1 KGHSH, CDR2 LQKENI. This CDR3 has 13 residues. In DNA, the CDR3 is TGTGCCAGCTCACCGGACAGTTTGGGTGAGCAGTTCTTC. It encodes CASSPDSLGEQFF. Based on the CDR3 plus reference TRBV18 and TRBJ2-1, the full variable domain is NAGVMQNPRHLVRRRGQEARLRCSPMKGHSHVYWYRQLPEEGLKFMVYLQKENIIDESGMPKERFSAEFPKEGPSILRIQQVVRGDSAAYFCASSPDSLGEQFFGPGTRLTVL.

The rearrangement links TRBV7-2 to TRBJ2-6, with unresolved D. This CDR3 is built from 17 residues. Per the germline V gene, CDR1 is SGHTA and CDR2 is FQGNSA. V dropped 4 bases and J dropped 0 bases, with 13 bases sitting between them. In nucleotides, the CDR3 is TGTGCCAGCAGCTCACCCGGGTCTTCCTCTGGGGCCAACGTCCTGACTTTC. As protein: CASSSPGSSSGANVLTF.

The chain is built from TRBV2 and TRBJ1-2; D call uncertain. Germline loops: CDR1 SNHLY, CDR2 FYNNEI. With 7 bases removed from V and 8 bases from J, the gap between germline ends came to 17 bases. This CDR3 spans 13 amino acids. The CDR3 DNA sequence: TGTGCCAGCAAGGCGTCCGATTTCCGGGGCTACACCTTC. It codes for CASKASDFRGYTF.

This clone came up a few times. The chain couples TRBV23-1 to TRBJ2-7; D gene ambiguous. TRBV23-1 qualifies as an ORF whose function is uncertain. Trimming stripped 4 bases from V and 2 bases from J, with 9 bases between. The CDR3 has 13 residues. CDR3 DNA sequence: TGCGCCAGCAGTCGAGGCAGCACCTACGAGCAGTACTTC. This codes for CASSRGSTYEQYF.

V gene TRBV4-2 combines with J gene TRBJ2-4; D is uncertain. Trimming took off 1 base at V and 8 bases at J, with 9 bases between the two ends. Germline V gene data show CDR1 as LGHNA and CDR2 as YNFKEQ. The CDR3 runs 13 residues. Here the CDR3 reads CASSQAEEYIQYF. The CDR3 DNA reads TGTGCCAGCAGCCAAGCAGAGGAGTACATTCAGTACTTC.

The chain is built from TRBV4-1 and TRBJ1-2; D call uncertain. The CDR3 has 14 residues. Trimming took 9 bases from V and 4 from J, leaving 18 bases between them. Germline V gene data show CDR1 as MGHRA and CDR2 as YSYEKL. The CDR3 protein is CASTAQWAGYGYTF. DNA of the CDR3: TGCGCCAGTACCGCCCAGTGGGCCGGCTATGGCTACACCTTC.

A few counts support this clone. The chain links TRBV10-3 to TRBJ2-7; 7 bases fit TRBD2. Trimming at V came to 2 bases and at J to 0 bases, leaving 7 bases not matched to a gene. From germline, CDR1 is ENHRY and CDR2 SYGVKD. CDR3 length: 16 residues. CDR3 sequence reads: CAISETSGTNSYEQYF. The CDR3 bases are TGTGCCATCAGTGAGACCTCCGGGACTAACTCCTACGAGCAGTACTTC.

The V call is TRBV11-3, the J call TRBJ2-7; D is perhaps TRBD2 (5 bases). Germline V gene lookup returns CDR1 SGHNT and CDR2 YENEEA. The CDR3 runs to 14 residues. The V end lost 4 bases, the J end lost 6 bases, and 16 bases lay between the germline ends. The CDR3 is CASSSSPGTGEQYF. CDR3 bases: TGTGCCAGCAGCTCCTCCCCGGGAACGGGCGAGCAGTACTTC.

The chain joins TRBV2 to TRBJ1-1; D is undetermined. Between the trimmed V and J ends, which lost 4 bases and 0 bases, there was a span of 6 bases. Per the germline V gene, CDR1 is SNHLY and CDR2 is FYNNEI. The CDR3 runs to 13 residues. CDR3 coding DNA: TGTGCCAGCAGTGTCTACCTGAACACTGAAGCTTTCTTT. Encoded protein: CASSVYLNTEAFF.

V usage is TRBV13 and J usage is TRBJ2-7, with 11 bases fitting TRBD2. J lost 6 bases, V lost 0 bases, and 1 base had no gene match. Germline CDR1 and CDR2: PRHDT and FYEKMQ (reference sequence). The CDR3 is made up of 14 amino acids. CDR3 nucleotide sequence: TGTGCCAGCAGCTTAGGGCTAGCGGGAGGCGAGCAGTACTTC. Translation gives CASSLGLAGGEQYF.

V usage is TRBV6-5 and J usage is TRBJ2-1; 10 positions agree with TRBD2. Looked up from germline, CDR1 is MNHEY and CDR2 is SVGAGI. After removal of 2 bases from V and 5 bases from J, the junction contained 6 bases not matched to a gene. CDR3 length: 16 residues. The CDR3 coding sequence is TGTGCCAGCAGTTACGGGAGCGGGAGGGCCAACAATGAGCAGTTCTTC. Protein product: CASSYGSGRANNEQFF.

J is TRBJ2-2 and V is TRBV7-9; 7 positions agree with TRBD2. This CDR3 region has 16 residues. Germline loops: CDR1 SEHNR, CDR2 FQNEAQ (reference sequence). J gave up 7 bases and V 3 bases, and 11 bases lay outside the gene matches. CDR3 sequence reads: CASSFLTGLFIGELFF. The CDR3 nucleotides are TGTGCCAGCAGCTTCCTTACGGGACTATTTATCGGGGAGCTGTTTTTT.

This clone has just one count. The CDR3 reads CASSGGQGAYYEQYF. The CDR3 nucleotides read TGCGCCAGCAGCGGGGGACAGGGGGCTTACTACGAGCAGTACTTC. The chain employs TRBV5-1 and TRBJ2-7; 12 bases are shared with TRBD1. J gave up 3 bases and V 4 bases, and 5 bases lay outside the gene matches. CDR1 and CDR2 (germline): SGHRS, YFSETQ. The CDR3 contains 15 residues.

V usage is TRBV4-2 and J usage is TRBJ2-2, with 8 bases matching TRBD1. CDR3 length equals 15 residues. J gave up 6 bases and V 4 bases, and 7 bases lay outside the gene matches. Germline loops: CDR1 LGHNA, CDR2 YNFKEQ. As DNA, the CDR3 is TGTGCCAGCAGCCCTCGGACAGGGACCGCCGGGGAGCTGTTTTTT. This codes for CASSPRTGTAGELFF.

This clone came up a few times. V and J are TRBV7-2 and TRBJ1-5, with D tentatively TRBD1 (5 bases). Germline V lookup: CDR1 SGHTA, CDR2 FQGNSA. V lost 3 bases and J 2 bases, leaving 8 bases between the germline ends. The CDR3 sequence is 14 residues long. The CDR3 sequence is CASSFGRGNQPQHF. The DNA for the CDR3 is TGTGCCAGCAGCTTTGGCAGGGGCAATCAGCCCCAGCATTTT. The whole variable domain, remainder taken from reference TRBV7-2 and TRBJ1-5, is GAGVSQSPSNKVTEKGKDVELRCDPISGHTALYWYRQSLGQGLEFLIYFQGNSAPDKSGLPSDRFSAERTGGSVSTLTIQRTQQEDSAVYLCASSFGRGNQPQHFGDGTRLSIL.

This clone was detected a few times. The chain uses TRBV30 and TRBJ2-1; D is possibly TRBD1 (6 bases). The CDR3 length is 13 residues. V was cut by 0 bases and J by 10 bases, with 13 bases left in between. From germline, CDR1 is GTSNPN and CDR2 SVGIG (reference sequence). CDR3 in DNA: TGTGCCTGGAGTGTCAGGGGCCCCAGCGAGCAGTTCTTC. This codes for CAWSVRGPSEQFF.

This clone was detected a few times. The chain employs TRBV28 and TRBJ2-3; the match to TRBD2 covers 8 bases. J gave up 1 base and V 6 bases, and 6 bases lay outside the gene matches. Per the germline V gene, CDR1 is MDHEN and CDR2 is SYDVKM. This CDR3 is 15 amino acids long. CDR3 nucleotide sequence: TGTGCCAGCAGCCTACTAGCGGTCGGCACAGATACGCAGTATTTT. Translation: CASSLLAVGTDTQYF. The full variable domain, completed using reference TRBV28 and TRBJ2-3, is DVKVTQSSRYLVKRTGEKVFLECVQDMDHENMFWYRQDPGLGLRLIYFSYDVKMKEKGDIPEGYSVSREKKERFSLILESASTNQTSMYLCASSLLAVGTDTQYFGPGTRLTVL.